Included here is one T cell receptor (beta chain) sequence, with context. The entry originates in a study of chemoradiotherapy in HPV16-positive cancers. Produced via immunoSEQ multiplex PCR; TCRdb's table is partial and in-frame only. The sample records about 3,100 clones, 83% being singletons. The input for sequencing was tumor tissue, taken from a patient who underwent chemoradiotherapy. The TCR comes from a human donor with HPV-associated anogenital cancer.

Here the CDR3 reads CASSWGTTGPNEQFF. As DNA, the CDR3 is TGCGCCAGCAGCTGGGGGACTACCGGTCCCAATGAGCAGTTCTTC. V gene TRBV5-1 combines with J gene TRBJ2-1; 7 positions match TRBD2. The V segment lost 3 bases and the J segment 6 bases; nucleotides outside the gene matches: 9. Germline V lookup: CDR1 SGHRS, CDR2 YFSETQ. This CDR3 has 15 residues.